This T cell receptor beta chain was retrieved from a study of vaccination and CD4 T cells after COVID-19. Each CDR3 protein gets one entry after TCRdb re-called the PCR reads with MiXCR. The sample holds approximately 23,000 distinct CDR3 sequences, approximately 51% seen once. V shed 3 bases and J 3 bases; nucleotides not matched to a gene: 9. The CDR3 covers 15 residues. Germline CDR1 and CDR2: SQVTM and ANQGSEA. This specimen was CD4+ T cells from blood, taken before SARS-CoV-2 vaccination. This chain joins TRBV29-1 and TRBJ2-3; the match to TRBD2 covers 7 bases. The origin of this receptor is a human donor who had recovered from COVID-19. Here the CDR3 DNA reads TGCAGCGTTGAGTTGGCGGGAGAGCTGACAGATACGCAGTATTTT. Protein product: CSVELAGELTDTQYF.